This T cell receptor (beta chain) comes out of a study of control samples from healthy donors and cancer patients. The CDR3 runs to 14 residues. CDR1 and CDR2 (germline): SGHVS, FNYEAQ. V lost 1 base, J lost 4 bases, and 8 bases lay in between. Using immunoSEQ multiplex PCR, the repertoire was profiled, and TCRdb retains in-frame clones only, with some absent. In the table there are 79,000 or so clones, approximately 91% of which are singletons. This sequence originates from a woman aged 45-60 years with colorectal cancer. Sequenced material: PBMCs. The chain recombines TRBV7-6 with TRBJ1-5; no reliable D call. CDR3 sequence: CASSLVGGNQPQHF. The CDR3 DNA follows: TGTGCCAGCAGCTTAGTGGGCGGAAATCAGCCCCAGCATTTT.